The text below deals with one T cell receptor beta chain. Its antigen is undetermined. The data were taken from a study of T-cell reconstitution after alpha-beta-depleted transplantation in children. Findings of the study overall: At around two months after transplant, the alpha-beta T cells were reportedly derived from several hundred expanded clones that came from non-depleted graft cells. Several patients had high TCRbeta diversity at day 60; it came from surviving recipient T cells and thymic progenitors. When one year had passed after transplant, most T-cell counts and diversity came from newly produced T cells.

The TCRbeta library incorporated unique molecular identifiers. MiXCR, run by TCRdb on the PCR reads, gives a single entry per CDR3 protein. This sample has hundreds of thousands of distinct CDR3 sequences; 10% to 15% occur once, and the top ten carry 2.2%. Source: PBMCs, mostly from graft donor cells, taken 360 days after TCRalphabeta/CD19-depleted stem cell transplant. The sequence came from a male patient younger than 18 who had a stem cell transplant for acute myeloid leukemia, so the T cells may come from the graft donor.

The CDR3 here is CSVRLAGVGELFF. The DNA of the CDR3 is TGCAGCGTTCGGCTAGCTGGAGTTGGGGAGCTGTTTTTT. J is TRBJ2-2 and V is TRBV29-1; D possibly corresponds to TRBD2 (5 bases). Per the germline V gene, CDR1 is SQVTM and CDR2 is ANQGSEA. V lost 5 bases and J lost 8, with 15 bases in between. The length of the CDR3 is 13 residues.